The rows below give T cell receptor beta chains drawn from one sample of a study of OX40 agonist ivuxolimab in advanced cancers. Assay: immunoSEQ multiplex PCR; the TCRdb copy retains only in-frame clones and omits some. Of fewer than 200,000 clones in the sample, 94% were seen once. Source: CD4+ or CD8+ T cells sorted from blood, taken in a trial of the OX40 agonist ivuxolimab. These receptors all come from an adult with an advanced solid tumor such as melanoma, head and neck, liver or kidney cancer. CDR3s include the opening cysteine and the closing phenylalanine or tryptophan. The D gene is left open where the match is weak. The listing skips clone size in some rows; elsewhere it reads once, few, many or a size class.

CDR3nt	CDR3aa	abundance	j_gene	v_gene	d_gene
TGTGCCAGCAGCGGGGACAGGGGGAATGCAGATACGCAGTATTTT	CASSGDRGNADTQYF	.	TRBJ2-3	TRBV7-3	TRBD1
TGTGCCAGCTCCCCCGGTGGGCCAGGCAGCTCCTACGAGCAGTACTTC	CASSPGGPGSSYEQYF	.	TRBJ2-7	TRBV18	.
TGTGCCAGTAGTCTCGGGACTAGCGGACAAGAGACCCAGTACTTC	CASSLGTSGQETQYF	.	TRBJ2-5	TRBV19	TRBD2
TGCGCCAGCAGCCCCAGGAACGACAGGGGAGGCTACGAGCAGTACTTC	CASSPRNDRGGYEQYF	.	TRBJ2-7	TRBV5-1	TRBD1
TGTGCCAGCAGCTCGGGACTAGCGGGAGCTCAAACCGGGGAGCTGTTTTTT	CASSSGLAGAQTGELFF	.	TRBJ2-2	TRBV7-3	TRBD2
TGTGCCAGCAGCTTTCCCGATAGAGAGACCCAGTACTTC	CASSFPDRETQYF	.	TRBJ2-5	TRBV11-2	.
TGCGCCAGCAGCCAAGTTAATCCGACGGCCAAAAACATTCAGTACTTC	CASSQVNPTAKNIQYF	.	TRBJ2-4	TRBV4-1	.
TGTGCCTGGAGCCGACAGGGAGGCCACCTGTATGGCTACACCTTC	CAWSRQGGHLYGYTF	.	TRBJ1-2	TRBV30	TRBD1
TGTGCCAGCACTTCGGACTTCTACGAGCAGTACTTC	CASTSDFYEQYF	.	TRBJ2-7	TRBV6-5	.
TGCGCCAGCAGCTTGGACAGCCAGGGGGGACGTAATTCACCCCTCCACTTT	CASSLDSQGGRNSPLHF	.	TRBJ1-6	TRBV5-1	TRBD1
TGTGCCAGCAGGACAGAGGCCTACGAGCAGTACTTC	CASRTEAYEQYF	few	TRBJ2-7	TRBV27	.
TGTGCCAGCAGTCTCAGCGGGGGTACCCAAGAGACCCAGTACTTC	CASSLSGGTQETQYF	.	TRBJ2-5	TRBV7-9	TRBD2
TGTGCCAGCAGCTTGGTTGGGGTCGAGCAGTACTTC	CASSLVGVEQYF	.	TRBJ2-7	TRBV7-8	.
TGTGCCAGTAGTTTATACTGGACTGAAGCTTTCTTT	CASSLYWTEAFF	.	TRBJ1-1	TRBV19	.
TGTGCCAGCAGCGTAGGGGGACAGGGTAGGAAAGACACTGAAGCTTTCTTT	CASSVGGQGRKDTEAFF	.	TRBJ1-1	TRBV9	TRBD1
TGTGCCAGCAGTGGGTGGCGGGGGGGCACAGAGACCCAGTACTTC	CASSGWRGGTETQYF	.	TRBJ2-5	TRBV6-1	TRBD2
TGTGCCACCAGCAGAGACGGCAACTCTGGAAACACCATATATTTT	CATSRDGNSGNTIYF	once	TRBJ1-3	TRBV15	.
TGCAGCGTTGAAGAGAACTATGGCTACACCTTC	CSVEENYGYTF	.	TRBJ1-2	TRBV29-1	.
TGTGCCAGCAGGTACGACACAGGCGGAAATGAGCAGTTCTTC	CASRYDTGGNEQFF	.	TRBJ2-1	TRBV6-6	.
TGTGCCAGTAGCCGAGGGCAGGGGAAAAGCACTGAAGCTTTCTTT	CASSRGQGKSTEAFF	.	TRBJ1-1	TRBV19	.
TGTGCCAGCAGGCATAGGACTGATAACTATGGCTACACCTTC	CASRHRTDNYGYTF	.	TRBJ1-2	TRBV5-5	.
TGTGCCAGCAGTTACTCTACAGACCCTAGCAATCAGCCCCAGCATTTT	CASSYSTDPSNQPQHF	.	TRBJ1-5	TRBV6-5	.
TGTGCCAGCAGCCCTTTACAGGGGGCCTATGGCTACACCTTC	CASSPLQGAYGYTF	.	TRBJ1-2	TRBV5-4	TRBD1
TGTGCCAGCTCACCATCGATCACAGGGAACACCGGGGAGCTGTTTTTT	CASSPSITGNTGELFF	.	TRBJ2-2	TRBV18	.
TGTGCCAGCAGTTACTCGGGTCAGGGGACGGGTCAGCCCCAGCATTTT	CASSYSGQGTGQPQHF	.	TRBJ1-5	TRBV6-7	.
TGCGCCAGCAGTCCGAACTCTCCCCGGGGGCCTACCACTGAAGCTTTCTTT	CASSPNSPRGPTTEAFF	.	TRBJ1-1	TRBV23-1	.
TGTGCCAGCAGCTCTTTAGGTTATCGCTACACCTTC	CASSSLGYRYTF	once	TRBJ1-2	TRBV5-8	.
TGTGCCAGCAGTTTATCGCCTGGGCTAGCGGGAAAATGGTACGAGCAGTACTTC	CASSLSPGLAGKWYEQYF	once	TRBJ2-7	TRBV28	TRBD2
TGTGCCAGCAGCTTGTACGGGACCTTGGGGCAAGAGACCCAGTACTTC	CASSLYGTLGQETQYF	.	TRBJ2-5	TRBV5-5	.
TGCGCCAGCAGCCCACGAACGTTGGACATTCAGTACTTC	CASSPRTLDIQYF	.	TRBJ2-4	TRBV5-1	.
TGTGCCAGCAGTGAGTTAAGCTCTGGAAACACCATATATTTT	CASSELSSGNTIYF	.	TRBJ1-3	TRBV2	.
TGTGCCAGCCAACAGGGGGGAAGTAATTCACCCCTCCACTTT	CASQQGGSNSPLHF	.	TRBJ1-6	TRBV28	TRBD1